Listed here are 30 T cell receptor beta chains from one sample, sequenced in a study of cytomegalovirus exposure and HLA in healthy donors. The study ran its PCR with 60 Vbeta and 13 Jbeta primers. Profiling relied on immunoSEQ multiplex PCR, and the TCRdb table lists in-frame clones only, not all of them. The sample shows approximately 130,000 clones, approximately 86% of them seen only once. Source material: PBMCs. These receptors all stem from a boy aged 10-17 years in good health and CMV-seronegative.

J is TRBJ2-1 and V is TRBV10-3; weak D call: TRBD1 (5 bases). V lost 6 bases, J lost 1 base, and 13 bases lay in between. The CDR3 runs 15 residues. Germline CDR1 ENHRY, CDR2 SYGVKD. The CDR3 sequence: CAISEQGVSYNEQFF. In DNA form, the CDR3 reads TGTGCCATCAGCGAACAAGGGGTGTCCTACAATGAGCAGTTCTTC.

This sequence joins TRBV4-1 and TRBJ1-1; 7 bases match TRBD1. The germline gives CDR1 MGHRA, CDR2 YSYEKL. V shed 4 bases, J shed 5 bases, and the junction held 13 bases outside the gene matches. CDR3 length equals 16 residues. The CDR3 is CASSLRANRGETEAFF. CDR3 DNA: TGCGCCAGCAGCCTACGAGCTAACAGGGGTGAAACTGAAGCTTTCTTT.

The rearrangement joins TRBV4-3 to TRBJ1-2; D ambiguous. Between the trimmed V and J ends, which lost 0 bases and 3 bases, there was a span of 14 bases. The CDR3 length is 16 residues. Per germline, CDR1 LGHNA and CDR2 YSLEER. In DNA form, the CDR3 reads TGCGCCAGCAGCCAAGAAGTTTCGCGATCCGACTATGGCTACACCTTC. Encoded protein: CASSQEVSRSDYGYTF.

In DNA, the CDR3 is TGTGCCAGCAGCCCCGAAGGACTAGCGGGAGTAGGGGAGCTGTTTTTT. Translation gives CASSPEGLAGVGELFF. The chain is built from TRBV5-4 and TRBJ2-2, with 13 bases matching TRBD2. The CDR3 contains 16 residues. Trimming at V came to 4 bases and at J to 8 bases, leaving 8 bases not matched to a gene. Germline CDR1 and CDR2: SGHNT and YYREEE (reference sequence).

This clone was seen a few times. The chain combines TRBV6-4 with TRBJ2-2; D unresolved. This CDR3 has 16 amino acids. Germline V CDR1 and CDR2: MRHNA, SNTAGT. V shed 6 bases and J shed 0 bases, with 14 bases lying between them. The CDR3 is CASRTTAYTNTGELFF. The DNA of the CDR3 is TGTGCCAGCAGAACAACAGCCTACACGAACACCGGGGAGCTGTTTTTT.

This clone was seen a few times. J is TRBJ2-3 and V is TRBV5-1, with D possibly being TRBD1 (6 bases). Germline V gene lookup returns CDR1 SGHRS and CDR2 YFSETQ. Trimming pared 0 bases from V and 2 bases from J, leaving 13 bases between. The CDR3 runs to 16 residues. As DNA, the CDR3 is TGCGCCAGCAGCTTGGCAGGGGCATCATACACAGATACGCAGTATTTT. It yields the protein CASSLAGASYTDTQYF.

The CDR3 region is CASTVTGSGEQYF. The CDR3 coding sequence is TGTGCCAGCACCGTTACAGGGTCGGGAGAGCAGTACTTC. The V and J genes are TRBV5-4 and TRBJ2-7, with D perhaps matching TRBD1 (6 bases). V lost 6 bases, J lost 7 bases, and 17 bases lay in between. The CDR3 loop spans 13 amino acids. Germline CDR1 reads SGHNT; CDR2 reads YYREEE (reference sequence).

The chain is built from TRBV10-3 and TRBJ2-3, with D perhaps matching TRBD2 (6 bases). Trimming stripped 8 bases from V and 5 bases from J, with 14 bases between. The CDR3 consists of 13 residues. From germline, CDR1 is ENHRY and CDR2 SYGVKD. The CDR3, as DNA: TGTGCCATCCGGCGGGACGAGGGAGATACGCAGTATTTT. Amino acid sequence: CAIRRDEGDTQYF.

The CDR3 nucleotides read TGTGCCAGCATCCAGGGGGGCTGCCTCCACTTT. Translated: CASIQGGCLHF. The V gene is TRBV7-9, the J gene TRBJ1-6; 7 bases are a match to TRBD1. V lost 7 bases, J lost 15 bases, and 6 bases stayed unmatched. The germline gives CDR1 SEHNR, CDR2 FQNEAQ (reference sequence). The CDR3 spans 11 residues.

V usage is TRBV27 and J usage is TRBJ2-2, with a tentative D call TRBD2 (6 bases). Trimming pared 6 bases from V and 3 bases from J, leaving 26 bases between. The CDR3 loop spans 19 amino acids. CDR1 and CDR2 (germline): MNHEY, SMNVEV (reference sequence). CDR3 DNA: TGTGCCAGCAGGGAGAGGGGAGGCGGGATGTTAGGGGACACCGGGGAGCTGTTTTTT. Translated, it gives CASRERGGGMLGDTGELFF.

The chain is built from TRBV7-6 and TRBJ2-5; the D is unclear. V was clipped by 5 bases and J by 1 base, with 11 bases between them. CDR3 length: 14 amino acids. Germline V lookup: CDR1 SGHVS, CDR2 FNYEAQ. CDR3: CASSPLVIQETQYF. CDR3 sequence (DNA): TGTGCCAGCAGCCCCCTCGTTATCCAAGAGACCCAGTACTTC. Filled out from reference TRBV7-6 and TRBJ2-5, the complete variable domain reads GAGVSQSPRYKVTKRGQDVALRCDPISGHVSLYWYRQALGQGPEFLTYFNYEAQQDKSGLPNDRFSAERPEGSISTLTIQRTEQRDSAMYRCASSPLVIQETQYFGPGTRLLVL.

This clone appeared a few times. The V gene is TRBV6-1, the J gene TRBJ2-7, with D possibly being TRBD1 (5 bases). Trimming left V 8 bases short and J 2 bases short, with 16 bases between. CDR3 length equals 14 residues. Germline CDR1 and CDR2: MNHNS and SASEGT. The CDR3 loop reads CASPASWGAYEQYF. The CDR3, as DNA: TGTGCCAGCCCCGCCTCCTGGGGCGCCTACGAGCAGTACTTC.

CDR3 DNA sequence: TGTGCCAGCGACAGGGGGATGGGGGAGCTGTTTTTT. This encodes CASDRGMGELFF. The chain joins TRBV19 to TRBJ2-2, with 9 bases aligning to TRBD1. The trim removed 9 bases at V and 8 bases at J, leaving 4 bases unmatched. The CDR3 is 12 amino acids. Germline assignment: CDR1 LNHDA and CDR2 SQIVND (reference sequence).

The V gene is TRBV19, the J gene TRBJ1-1; D not resolved. The CDR3 runs 15 residues. With 5 bases removed from V and 4 bases from J, the gap between germline ends came to 17 bases. Looked up from germline, CDR1 is LNHDA and CDR2 is SQIVND (reference sequence). The chain's CDR3 is CASSLGGRVGTEAFF. The CDR3 DNA follows: TGTGCCAGTAGTCTAGGAGGGCGTGTGGGCACTGAAGCTTTCTTT.

The chain couples TRBV6-5 to TRBJ2-1, with 15 positions matching TRBD2. The CDR3 is 15 amino acids. The junction had 5 bases not matched to a gene; V was cut back by 6 bases and J by 8 bases. Germline CDR1 and CDR2: MNHEY and SVGAGI. CDR3 residues: CASRGLAGGIDEQFF. DNA for the CDR3: TGTGCCAGCAGGGGACTAGCGGGAGGAATAGATGAGCAGTTCTTC.

This chain joins TRBV9 and TRBJ2-1; D may be TRBD2 (5 bases). V lost 4 bases to trimming and J lost 8 bases, with 19 bases between them. The CDR3 loop spans 15 amino acids. Germline CDR1 and CDR2: SGDLS and YYNGEE. The CDR3 DNA is TGTGCCAGCAGCTTCATCGGACTCCACGGCGATGAGCAGTTCTTC. This gives the protein CASSFIGLHGDEQFF.

In this sample, this clone turned up once. The genes are TRBV9 and TRBJ2-1; TRBD2 matches 8 bases. This CDR3 has 15 residues. CDR1 SGDLS and CDR2 YYNGEE come from the germline V gene. Trimming removed 0 bases from V and 8 bases from J; junction bases left unmatched: 7. The CDR3 nucleotides are TGTGCCAGCAGCGTAGCGGGAGGGGTTGTGGATGAGCAGTTCTTC. Translating gives CASSVAGGVVDEQFF.

In nucleotides, the CDR3 is TGTGCCAGCAGGGTAGCGGGGGGGAACACCGGGGAGCTGTTTTTT. Its protein is CASRVAGGNTGELFF. V is TRBV6-5 and J is TRBJ2-2, with TRBD2 matching over 10 bases. Losses at the gene ends were 6 bases for V and 1 base for J; bases not matched to a gene: 2. The CDR3 loop spans 15 amino acids. Germline-derived CDR1 and CDR2 are MNHEY and SVGAGI.

The chain has TRBV7-3 and TRBJ2-5; 8 bases fit TRBD1. CDR3 length equals 14 residues. Germline trimming cut 4 bases from V and 5 bases from J; bases unmatched to any gene: 6. Germline CDR1 and CDR2: SGHTA and FQGTGA. CDR3 in amino acids: CASSSKGTGETQYF. CDR3 DNA sequence: TGTGCCAGCAGCTCCAAGGGGACAGGCGAGACCCAGTACTTC. Full variable domain (rest looked up from reference TRBV7-3 and TRBJ2-5): GAGVSQTPSNKVTEKGKYVELRCDPISGHTALYWYRQSLGQGPEFLIYFQGTGAADDSGLPNDRFFAVRPEGSVSTLKIQRTERGDSAVYLCASSSKGTGETQYFGPGTRLLVL.

CDR3 amino acids: CASSLNPGQGNEQFF. CDR3 in DNA: TGTGCCAGCAGCTTGAATCCGGGACAGGGGAATGAGCAGTTCTTC. The genes are TRBV7-2 and TRBJ2-1, with 10 bases matching TRBD1. V lost 3 bases to trimming and J lost 7 bases; unmatched junction nucleotides: 6. CDR1 is SGHTA, CDR2 FQGNSA, per germline. This CDR3 comprises 15 residues.

The J gene is TRBJ2-6, the V gene TRBV19, with D unclear. V was shortened by 3 bases and J by 0 bases, with 15 bases between the two germline ends. CDR1 is LNHDA and CDR2 is SQIVND in the germline V gene (reference sequence). The CDR3 extends over 18 amino acids. CDR3 nucleotide sequence: TGTGCCAGTAGTATTGCGGTCACCGCGTTCTCTGGGGCCAACGTCCTGACTTTC. This translates into CASSIAVTAFSGANVLTF. Full variable domain (outside the CDR3, taken from reference TRBV19 and TRBJ2-6): DGGITQSPKYLFRKEGQNVTLSCEQNLNHDAMYWYRQDPGQGLRLIYYSQIVNDFQKGDIAEGYSVSREKKESFPLTVTSAQKNPTAFYLCASSIAVTAFSGANVLTFGAGSRLTVL.

The genes are TRBV9 and TRBJ2-1, with TRBD1 matching 9 bases. Trimming cost V 4 bases and J 6 bases; bases outside gene matches: 11. Germline CDR1 SGDLS, CDR2 YYNGEE. The CDR3 runs 16 residues. DNA of the CDR3: TGTGCCAGCAGCCCCTCCCGGGACAGGGTCAGCAATGAGCAGTTCTTC. Residues: CASSPSRDRVSNEQFF. The variable domain in full, with the rest retrieved from reference TRBV9 and TRBJ2-1, is DSGVTQTPKHLITATGQRVTLRCSPRSGDLSVYWYQQSLDQGLQFLIQYYNGEERAKGNILERFSAQQFPDLHSELNLSSLELGDSALYFCASSPSRDRVSNEQFFGPGTRLTVL.

The chain joins TRBV6-5 to TRBJ1-6; 7 bases are shared with TRBD1. CDR3 size: 12 residues. CDR1 and CDR2 (germline): MNHEY, SVGAGI. Unmatched junction bases numbered 1, after V lost 8 bases and J lost 6 bases. CDR3 bases: TGTGCCAGCCGGGACAGTAATTCACCCCTCCACTTT. Translation: CASRDSNSPLHF.

The chain carries TRBV7-9 and TRBJ2-6; no definite D call. The CDR3 spans 18 residues. CDR1 and CDR2 from the germline V gene are SEHNR and FQNEAQ (reference sequence). Trimming pared 3 bases from V and 0 bases from J, leaving 15 bases between. The CDR3 sequence is CASSFNPGKVSGANVLTF. CDR3 coding DNA: TGTGCCAGCAGCTTCAATCCAGGAAAGGTCTCTGGGGCCAACGTCCTGACTTTC.

The chain uses TRBV15 and TRBJ1-1; 9 nucleotides line up with TRBD1. V was pared by 5 bases and J by 1 base, with 2 bases of the junction left unmatched. Per germline, CDR1 LNHNV and CDR2 YYDKDF (reference sequence). The CDR3 has 14 residues. CDR3: CATSPDRGNTEAFF. CDR3 nucleotide sequence: TGTGCCACCAGCCCGGACAGGGGGAACACTGAAGCTTTCTTT.

This clone is a singleton in its sample. The chain is built from TRBV19 and TRBJ1-2, with 7 bases fitting TRBD1. The CDR3 spans 13 residues. The trim removed 7 bases at V and 6 bases at J, leaving 8 bases unmatched. Per germline, CDR1 LNHDA and CDR2 SQIVND (reference sequence). As DNA, the CDR3 is TGTGCCAGTACCCGACGACAGGGAGATGGCTACACCTTC. This sequence encodes CASTRRQGDGYTF.

This rearrangement joins TRBV9 to TRBJ2-7; the D gene is possibly TRBD2 (6 bases). The germline gives CDR1 SGDLS, CDR2 YYNGEE. V gave up 3 bases and J gave up 5 bases, with 15 bases separating them. This CDR3 is 14 amino acids long. This chain's CDR3 is CASSAGLREDEQYF. CDR3 coding DNA: TGTGCCAGCAGCGCAGGGTTAAGGGAGGACGAGCAGTACTTC.

This clone was found once. The chain links TRBV4-1 to TRBJ2-7; a possible D gene is TRBD2 (6 bases). Germline lookup yields CDR1 MGHRA and CDR2 YSYEKL. V was trimmed by 4 bases and J by 7 bases, leaving 20 bases between them. The CDR3 totals 15 residues. The CDR3 region has the DNA TGCGCCAGCAGCCCACCCGGGAGCGGTTCGGGAGAGCAGTACTTC. It specifies CASSPPGSGSGEQYF.

The V call is TRBV10-2, the J call TRBJ2-1; TRBD2 might be the D (5 bases). The germline gives CDR1 WSHSY, CDR2 SAAADI. The CDR3 runs to 12 residues. V lost 3 bases and J 8 bases, leaving 8 bases between the germline ends. In DNA form, the CDR3 reads TGCGCCAGCAGTGATAGCGAGGATGAGCAGTTCTTC. It specifies CASSDSEDEQFF.

J is TRBJ1-2 and V is TRBV5-6; TRBD1 agrees at 10 bases. The CDR3 contains 15 residues. Per germline, CDR1 SGHDT and CDR2 YYEEEE. V lost 7 bases to trimming and J lost 2 bases; unmatched junction nucleotides: 8. The CDR3 is CASGGDRGGNYGYTF. CDR3 DNA sequence: TGTGCCAGCGGAGGGGACAGGGGTGGAAACTATGGCTACACCTTC.